The 25 T cell receptor beta chains below were found in one sample sequenced in a study of blood T cell repertoires in COVID-19 (dated by TCRdb to the early 2020s). The protocol used for the library was the immunoSEQ multiplex PCR assay. In its TCRdb copy, this immuneACCESS table keeps in-frame sequences only and misses some clones. Where compared with another copy, unresolved V genes explain less than half of these, and the others have no known cause. Recorded for this sample are fewer than 85,000 clones; roughly 70% of them occurred a single time. The ten top clones hold 2% to 3% of the sample. The sample comprised peripheral blood. All receptors come from a human donor with acute or convalescent COVID-19. The donor label of this sample is uncertain.

The chain is built from TRBV28 and TRBJ2-7; D is perhaps TRBD1 (6 bases). The V and J ends lost 6 bases and 5 bases respectively, with 14 bases between them. This CDR3 is built from 13 residues. Germline V gene data show CDR1 as MDHEN and CDR2 as SYDVKM. The CDR3 here is CASRPTGYHEQYV. CDR3 in DNA: TGTGCCAGCAGGCCTACAGGGTACCACGAGCAGTACGTC.

The rearrangement links TRBV7-3 to TRBJ2-5; 9 bases are a match to TRBD1. V gave up 4 bases and J gave up 4 bases; unmatched junction bases: 4. CDR3 size: 14 residues. The germline V gene has CDR1 SGHTA and CDR2 FQGTGA. The CDR3 sequence: CASSSQGALETQYF. The DNA for the CDR3 is TGTGCCAGCAGCTCACAGGGGGCGTTAGAGACCCAGTACTTC.

V usage is TRBV30 and J usage is TRBJ1-2, with D possibly TRBD1 on 6 matching bases. Germline CDR1 and CDR2: GTSNPN and SVGIG (reference sequence). The CDR3 has 16 amino acids. Trimming took 1 base from V and 4 from J, leaving 19 bases between them. Here the CDR3 DNA reads TGTGCCTGGAGTGCCCCGGGTGGGGGGGGCGTCTATGGCTACACCTTC. Translating gives CAWSAPGGGGVYGYTF.

The V gene is TRBV19, the J gene TRBJ2-5; D is perhaps TRBD1 (5 bases). Germline assignment: CDR1 LNHDA and CDR2 SQIVND (reference sequence). V dropped 1 base and J dropped 4 bases, with 10 bases sitting between them. This CDR3 is built from 14 residues. The CDR3 reads CASSIVGQGETQYF. The DNA of the CDR3 is TGTGCCAGTAGTATAGTTGGGCAGGGAGAGACCCAGTACTTC.

V and J are TRBV9 and TRBJ1-5; 9 nucleotides agree with TRBD1. The CDR3 sequence is 16 residues long. Germline V gene sequence: CDR1 SGDLS, CDR2 YYNGEE. The V and J ends lost 0 bases and 7 bases, in that order; junction bases with no gene match: 8. CDR3 nucleotide sequence: TGTGCCAGCAGCGTAGAAGGACAGGGGAGAGGACAGCCCCAGCATTTT. The encoded protein is CASSVEGQGRGQPQHF.

The chain employs TRBV2 and TRBJ1-3, with D uncertain. Germline CDR1 reads SNHLY; CDR2 reads FYNNEI. The CDR3 has 13 residues. Trimming removed 7 bases at V and 0 bases at J, with 7 bases between. This CDR3 reads CASNSRSGNTIYF. DNA for the CDR3: TGTGCCAGCAACAGCCGCTCTGGAAACACCATATATTTT.

The chain uses TRBV28 and TRBJ1-1; 9 bases are shared with TRBD1. Germline V gives CDR1 MDHEN, CDR2 SYDVKM. The CDR3 totals 14 residues. Unmatched junction bases numbered 5, after V lost 7 bases and J lost 2 bases. The CDR3 DNA sequence: TGTGCCAGCACCCCGGGACAGGGAAACACTGAAGCTTTCTTT. It is translated as CASTPGQGNTEAFF.

The V gene is TRBV6-1, the J gene TRBJ2-6, with 8 positions matching TRBD1. This CDR3 contains 20 residues. V lost 4 bases to trimming and J lost 2 bases; unmatched junction nucleotides: 16. Germline V gives CDR1 MNHNS, CDR2 SASEGT. The CDR3 is CASSVSFRTGMGAGANVLTF. DNA for the CDR3: TGTGCCAGCAGTGTTAGTTTCCGGACAGGGATGGGCGCTGGGGCCAACGTCCTGACTTTC.

This clone occurred a few times. The V call is TRBV9, the J call TRBJ2-1, with 11 bases identical to TRBD2. The CDR3 is made up of 13 amino acids. Losses at the gene ends were 8 bases for V and 3 bases for J; bases not matched to a gene: 1. Germline lookup yields CDR1 SGDLS and CDR2 YYNGEE. The CDR3 DNA reads TGTGCCAGTGGACTAGCGGGCTACAATGAGCAGTTCTTC. This encodes CASGLAGYNEQFF. Based on the CDR3 plus reference TRBV9 and TRBJ2-1, the full variable domain is DSGVTQTPKHLITATGQRVTLRCSPRSGDLSVYWYQQSLDQGLQFLIQYYNGEERAKGNILERFSAQQFPDLHSELNLSSLELGDSALYFCASGLAGYNEQFFGPGTRLTVL.

This chain joins TRBV1 and TRBJ2-3; the tabulated D call, TRBD2, remains unverified against the DNA. TRBV1 is labeled a pseudogene. The CDR3 runs 23 residues. The CDR3 DNA reads TGCACCAGCAGCCGAGAGGTCCCCTTTACGCGGGCGCCTGTCCTGTTAAGGGCAGATACGCAGTATTTT. Its translation: CTSSREVPFTRAPVLLRADTQYF.

V is TRBV10-3 and J is TRBJ1-2; 7 bases are a match to TRBD1. There are 13 residues in the CDR3. The V gene's germline CDR1 is ENHRY and CDR2 SYGVKD. Trimming removed 7 bases from V and 5 bases from J; junction bases left unmatched: 7. CDR3 coding DNA: TGTGCCATCACACCCGGGACAGAGTATGGCTACACCTTC. Protein: CAITPGTEYGYTF.

The rearrangement uses TRBV5-1 and TRBJ2-5; TRBD2 matches 9 bases. Germline lookup yields CDR1 SGHRS and CDR2 YFSETQ. This CDR3 has 14 residues. The J segment lost 5 bases and the V segment lost 4 bases, leaving 6 bases of the junction unmatched. CDR3: CASSPGLAGETQYF. CDR3 in DNA: TGCGCCAGCAGCCCGGGACTAGCTGGGGAGACCCAGTACTTC.

V usage is TRBV14 and J usage is TRBJ1-2; 7 nucleotides line up with TRBD1. There are 12 residues in the CDR3. The J segment lost 8 bases and the V segment lost 3 bases, leaving 3 bases of the junction unmatched. From germline, CDR1 is SGHDN and CDR2 FVKESK. The CDR3 region is CASSHPRGGYTF. CDR3 DNA: TGTGCCAGCAGCCACCCCAGGGGGGGCTACACCTTC.

The chain uses TRBV20-1 and TRBJ1-6; D is uncertain. Trimming stripped 3 bases from V and 8 bases from J, with 11 bases between. Germline lookup yields CDR1 DFQATT and CDR2 SNEGSKA (reference sequence). This CDR3 is 13 amino acids long. CDR3 coding DNA: TGCAGTGCTAGTTGGGAGGGAGATTCACCCCTCCACTTT. Translated, it gives CSASWEGDSPLHF.

The CDR3 nucleotides read TGTGCCAGCAGCGCCCCACACGGGGAGCTGTTTTTT. This translates into CASSAPHGELFF. The rearrangement uses TRBV9 and TRBJ2-2; no definite D call. The V and J ends lost 3 bases and 7 bases respectively, with 7 bases between them. The CDR3 is made up of 12 amino acids. The germline CDR1 and CDR2 sequences are SGDLS and YYNGEE.

This clone was picked up a small number of times. V gene TRBV21-1 combines with J gene TRBJ2-5; the D call TRBD2 from the table was never checked on the DNA. TRBV21-1 is listed as a pseudogene. The CDR3 sequence is 14 residues long. The CDR3 protein is CASRKEVRQETQYF. The DNA of the CDR3 is TGTGCCAGCAGAAAGGAGGTCCGCCAAGAGACCCAGTACTTC.

This clone was detected once. The chain employs TRBV7-8 and TRBJ2-2; D unresolved. The CDR3 spans 14 residues. Germline V gene sequence: CDR1 SGHVS, CDR2 FQNEAQ. Trimming cost V 3 bases and J 7 bases, with 12 bases left between them. This CDR3 is CASSLLGRNGELFF. The DNA of the CDR3 is TGTGCCAGCAGCTTGCTAGGTCGGAACGGGGAGCTGTTTTTT.

The table lists this clone with a few counts. This chain links TRBV7-9 with TRBJ1-1; no clear D. The CDR3 spans 14 residues. V shed 1 base and J shed 8 bases, with 14 bases lying between them. CDR1 is SEHNR, CDR2 FQNEAQ, per germline (reference sequence). This CDR3 is CASSLELPNSEAFF. DNA for the CDR3: TGTGCCAGCAGCTTAGAATTGCCTAACAGCGAAGCTTTCTTT.

The chain recombines TRBV6-5 with TRBJ2-5; 9 positions agree with TRBD2. In germline, CDR1 is MNHEY, CDR2 SVGAGI. The V gene end was trimmed by 2 bases and the J gene end by 5 bases; junction bases not matched to a gene: 3. This CDR3 spans 14 amino acids. The CDR3 DNA reads TGTGCCAGCAGTTACGGGCGGGAGGGGGAGACCCAGTACTTC. This gives the protein CASSYGREGETQYF.

In the case of this clone: Other DNA variants within this sample encode the same CDR3. This chain links TRBV28 with TRBJ1-2; D gene unclear. CDR3 length: 13 residues. Germline CDR1 is MDHEN and CDR2 is SYDVKM. V was clipped by 2 bases and J by 2 bases, with 6 bases between them. CDR3 nucleotides: TGTGCCAGCAGTTTAAACAGAAACTATGGCTACACCTTC. It encodes CASSLNRNYGYTF.

The J gene is TRBJ1-5, the V gene TRBV18; the D is unclear. Germline assignment: CDR1 KGHSH and CDR2 LQKENI. This CDR3 spans 14 amino acids. V was clipped by 3 bases and J by 4 bases, with 10 bases between them. The CDR3 sequence is CASSPGRVNQPQHF. CDR3 sequence (DNA): TGTGCCAGCTCACCTGGGAGGGTTAATCAGCCCCAGCATTTT.

This clone was counted a single time. The chain combines TRBV6-5 with TRBJ2-5, with D possibly being TRBD1 (5 bases). V was cut by 6 bases and J by 1 base, with 15 bases left in between. Germline CDR1 MNHEY, CDR2 SVGAGI. The CDR3 covers 15 residues. This CDR3 is CASRNRRDSQETQYF. In DNA form, the CDR3 reads TGTGCCAGCAGGAACCGCAGGGATTCCCAAGAGACCCAGTACTTC.

The genes are TRBV10-2 and TRBJ1-6, with D unclear. This CDR3 has 15 residues. Trimming took off 2 bases at V and 7 bases at J, with 12 bases between the two ends. Germline V CDR1 and CDR2: WSHSY, SAAADI. The CDR3, as DNA: TGCGCCAGCAGTGAGACGGTCCGAGGGAATTCACCCCTCCACTTT. Translation: CASSETVRGNSPLHF.

The V and J genes are TRBV28 and TRBJ1-5, with D maybe TRBD1 (5 bases). Germline V lookup: CDR1 MDHEN, CDR2 SYDVKM. The CDR3 runs to 14 residues. The germline V and J ends were trimmed by 2 bases and 7 bases, with 12 bases remaining between them. In nucleotides, the CDR3 is TGTGCCAGCAGTTTAGGGGGGAAAGGGCAGCCCCAGCATTTT. This codes for CASSLGGKGQPQHF.

This clone appeared a single time. The DNA for the CDR3 is TGTGCCAGCAGTTTAGCGGGGGGGACCGGGGAGCTGTTTTTT. This gives the protein CASSLAGGTGELFF. This chain connects TRBV27 to TRBJ2-2, with 9 bases identical to TRBD2. Germline V gene sequence: CDR1 MNHEY, CDR2 SMNVEV (reference sequence). The CDR3 sequence is 14 residues long. Trimming at V came to 2 bases and at J to 5 bases, leaving 0 bases not matched to a gene.